The next 10 T cell receptor beta chains were all read from a single sample in a study of identical twins. TCRdb called the 5' RACE reads again in MiXCR, with one record for every CDR3 protein. The sample records roughly 700,000 distinct CDR3 sequences, around 8.6% being singletons. These data were also filed under a second study, of yellow fever vaccine responses in identical twins.

The sequenced sample was PBMCs. The source of these receptors is a woman aged 18-29 years in good health.

This clonotype was counted between two and nine times. This chain joins TRBV29-1 and TRBJ1-1; D might be TRBD1 (5 bases). From germline, CDR1 is SQVTM and CDR2 ANQGSEA. The CDR3 is 12 residues long. Trimming shortened V by 8 bases and J by 6 bases, and 16 bases separated the two germline ends. This CDR3 is CSTQGPGAEAFF. In DNA, the CDR3 is TGCAGCACTCAGGGTCCAGGCGCTGAAGCTTTCTTT. The whole variable domain, remainder taken from reference TRBV29-1 and TRBJ1-1, is SAVISQKPSRDICQRGTSLTIQCQVDSQVTMMFWYRQQPGQSLTLIATANQGSEATYESGFVIDKFPISRPNLTFSTLTVSNMSPEDSSIYLCSTQGPGAEAFFGQGTRLTVV.

The rearrangement links TRBV7-2 to TRBJ2-2; D may be TRBD1 or TRBD2 (5 bases each). The germline CDR1 and CDR2 sequences are SGHTA and FQGNSA. Trimming removed 11 bases from V and 0 bases from J, with 10 bases in between. The CDR3 has 13 residues. The chain's CDR3 is CAGSGPNTGELFF. In DNA, the CDR3 is TGTGCCGGCTCGGGGCCGAACACCGGGGAGCTGTTTTTT.

This clonotype was found many times. The rearrangement joins TRBV29-1 to TRBJ2-2; 10 bases align to TRBD1. This CDR3 is 16 amino acids long. The V gene's germline CDR1 is SQVTM and CDR2 ANQGSEA. V was pared by 0 bases and J by 5 bases, with 6 bases of the junction left unmatched. In DNA form, the CDR3 reads TGCAGCGTTGAAGATCCATGGACAGGGGGAACCGGGGAGCTGTTTTTT. Translated, it gives CSVEDPWTGGTGELFF.

V is TRBV20-1 and J is TRBJ2-5; D perhaps matches TRBD2 (6 bases). V shed 0 bases and J shed 2 bases, with 13 bases lying between them. The CDR3 loop spans 15 amino acids. The V gene's germline CDR1 is DFQATT and CDR2 SNEGSKA (reference sequence). CDR3 sequence reads: CSARDVGTQQETQYF. As DNA, the CDR3 is TGCAGTGCTAGAGATGTCGGGACTCAACAAGAGACCCAGTACTTC.

This clonotype has ten or more counts. This rearrangement joins TRBV7-9 to TRBJ2-7; 7 positions agree with TRBD1. J gave up 2 bases and V 4 bases, and 5 bases lay outside the gene matches. The CDR3 is 14 residues long. Per germline, CDR1 SEHNR and CDR2 FQNEAQ (reference sequence). CDR3 coding DNA: TGTGCCAGCAGCTCCAAGGGGGCAACCTACGAGCAGTACTTC. Translating it yields CASSSKGATYEQYF.

There are a few counts of this clonotype. V is TRBV20-1 and J is TRBJ1-1; D is undetermined. V was clipped by 0 bases and J by 1 base, with 9 bases between them. CDR1 and CDR2 from the germline V gene are DFQATT and SNEGSKA (reference sequence). The CDR3 has 14 amino acids. For the CDR3, the DNA is TGCAGTGCTAGAGATAGGACGAGGAACACTGAAGCTTTCTTT. Translated: CSARDRTRNTEAFF.

The rearrangement links TRBV28 to TRBJ2-3; 9 nucleotides align to TRBD2. The germline gives CDR1 MDHEN, CDR2 SYDVKM. This CDR3 region has 17 residues. Trimming at V came to 6 bases and at J to 2 bases, leaving 12 bases not matched to a gene. The CDR3 coding sequence is TGTGCCAGCAGCTCTCCGGGCGGGGGGGTCGACACAGATACGCAGTATTTT. Its protein product is CASSSPGGGVDTDTQYF.

This clonotype was seen only a few times. In nucleotides, the CDR3 is TGTGCCAGCAGCTTAGATCTCGGGGGGTCCTACAATGAGCAGTTCTTC. Residues: CASSLDLGGSYNEQFF. The gene calls are TRBV7-8 and TRBJ2-1; 7 bases fit TRBD2. V shed 1 base, J shed 1 base, and the junction held 4 bases outside the gene matches. There are 16 residues in the CDR3. Germline CDR1 reads SGHVS; CDR2 reads FQNEAQ.

This clonotype has just a few counts. In DNA, the CDR3 is TGTGCCAGCAGCTATCTTCAGGGTAGCACAGATACGCAGTATTTT. The encoded protein is CASSYLQGSTDTQYF. The chain recombines TRBV7-9 with TRBJ2-3; TRBD1 might be the D (5 bases). Germline CDR1 is SEHNR and CDR2 is FQNEAQ (reference sequence). Trimming removed 4 bases from V and 0 bases from J, with 11 bases in between. The length of the CDR3 is 15 residues.

The rearrangement joins TRBV6-2 or TRBV6-3 to TRBJ2-4, with D possibly TRBD2 on 6 matching bases. The ends were cut back, 5 bases at V and 0 bases at J, with 14 bases in the middle. The CDR3 has 16 amino acids. Germline CDR1 reads MNHEY; CDR2 reads SVGEGT. The CDR3 bases are TGTGCCAGCAGTGTTCCTAGCGCTTCAGCCAAAAACATTCAGTACTTC. Translation gives CASSVPSASAKNIQYF.